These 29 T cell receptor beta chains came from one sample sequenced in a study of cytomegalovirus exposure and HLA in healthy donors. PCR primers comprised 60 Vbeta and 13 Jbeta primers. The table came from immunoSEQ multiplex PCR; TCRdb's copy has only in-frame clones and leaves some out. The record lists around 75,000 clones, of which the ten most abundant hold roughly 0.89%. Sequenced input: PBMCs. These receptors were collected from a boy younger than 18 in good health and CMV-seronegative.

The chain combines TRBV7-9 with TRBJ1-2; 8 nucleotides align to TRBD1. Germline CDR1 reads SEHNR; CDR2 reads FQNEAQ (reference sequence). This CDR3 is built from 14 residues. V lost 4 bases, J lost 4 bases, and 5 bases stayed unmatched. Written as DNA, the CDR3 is TGTGCCAGCAGCTCCCGGGACAGGACCTATGGCTACACCTTC. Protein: CASSSRDRTYGYTF.

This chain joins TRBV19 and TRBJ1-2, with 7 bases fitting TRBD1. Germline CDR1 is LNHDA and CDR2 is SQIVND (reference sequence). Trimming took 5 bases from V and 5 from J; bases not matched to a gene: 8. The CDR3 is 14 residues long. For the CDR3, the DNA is TGTGCCAGTAGTGTTACAGGGGCGGAGTATGGCTACACCTTC. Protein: CASSVTGAEYGYTF.

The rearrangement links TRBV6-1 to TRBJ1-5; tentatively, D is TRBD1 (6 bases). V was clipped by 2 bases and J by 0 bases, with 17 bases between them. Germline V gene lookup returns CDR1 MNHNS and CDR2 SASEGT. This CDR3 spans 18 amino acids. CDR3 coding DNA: TGTGCCAGCAGTGAAAGTTCGTCAGGGGATTATAGCAATCAGCCCCAGCATTTT. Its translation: CASSESSSGDYSNQPQHF.

CDR3 nucleotide sequence: TGTGCCAGCAGCCAATGGACAGGGCCCGCAGATACGCAGTATTTT. This gives the protein CASSQWTGPADTQYF. The chain employs TRBV14 and TRBJ2-3; TRBD1 matches 8 bases. Germline CDR1 reads SGHDN; CDR2 reads FVKESK. The CDR3 contains 15 residues. The ends lost 2 bases at V and 4 bases at J; junction bases unmatched: 5.

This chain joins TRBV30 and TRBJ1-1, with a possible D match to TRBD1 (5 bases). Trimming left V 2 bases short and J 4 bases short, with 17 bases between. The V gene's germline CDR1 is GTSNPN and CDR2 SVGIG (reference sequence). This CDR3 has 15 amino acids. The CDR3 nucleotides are TGTGCCTGGAGTCGGGAGGGGAGATGGGGCACTGAAGCTTTCTTT. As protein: CAWSREGRWGTEAFF.

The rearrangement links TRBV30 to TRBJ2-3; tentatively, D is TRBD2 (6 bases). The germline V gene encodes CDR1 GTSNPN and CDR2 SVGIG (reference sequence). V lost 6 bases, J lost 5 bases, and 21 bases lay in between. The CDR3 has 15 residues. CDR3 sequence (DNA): TGTGCCTGCGCCTCTGGAGGGGACGGCGGAGATACGCAGTATTTT. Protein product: CACASGGDGGDTQYF.

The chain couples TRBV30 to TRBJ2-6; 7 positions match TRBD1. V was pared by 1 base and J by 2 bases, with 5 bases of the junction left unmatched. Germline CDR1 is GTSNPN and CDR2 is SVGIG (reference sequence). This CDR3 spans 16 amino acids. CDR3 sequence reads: CAWSGPTGAGANVLTF. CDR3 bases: TGTGCCTGGAGTGGACCAACAGGGGCTGGGGCCAACGTCCTGACTTTC.

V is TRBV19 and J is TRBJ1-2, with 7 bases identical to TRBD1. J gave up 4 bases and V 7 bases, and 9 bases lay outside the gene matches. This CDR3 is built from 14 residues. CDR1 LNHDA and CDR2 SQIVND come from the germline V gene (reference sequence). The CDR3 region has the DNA TGTGCCAGTACCACGACAGGGACCGTCTATGGCTACACCTTC. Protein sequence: CASTTTGTVYGYTF.

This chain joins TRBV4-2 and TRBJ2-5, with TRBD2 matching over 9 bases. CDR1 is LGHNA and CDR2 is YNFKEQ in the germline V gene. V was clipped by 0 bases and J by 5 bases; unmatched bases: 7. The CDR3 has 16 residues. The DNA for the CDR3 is TGTGCCAGCAGCCAAGATCCAGCGGGAGGATTGGAGACCCAGTACTTC. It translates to CASSQDPAGGLETQYF.

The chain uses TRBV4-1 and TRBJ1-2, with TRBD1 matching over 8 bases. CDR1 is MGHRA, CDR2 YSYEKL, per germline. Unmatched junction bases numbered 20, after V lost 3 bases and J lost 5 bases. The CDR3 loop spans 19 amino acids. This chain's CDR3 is CASSHFTGGSGQGGYGYTF. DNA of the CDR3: TGCGCCAGCAGCCATTTCACGGGCGGCTCAGGACAGGGAGGGTATGGCTACACCTTC.

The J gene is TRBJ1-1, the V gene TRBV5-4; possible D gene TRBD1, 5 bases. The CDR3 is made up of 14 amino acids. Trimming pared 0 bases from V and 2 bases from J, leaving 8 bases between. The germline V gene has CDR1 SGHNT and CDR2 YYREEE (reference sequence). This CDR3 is CASSLGGINTEAFF. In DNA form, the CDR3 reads TGTGCCAGCAGCTTGGGGGGCATCAACACTGAAGCTTTCTTT.

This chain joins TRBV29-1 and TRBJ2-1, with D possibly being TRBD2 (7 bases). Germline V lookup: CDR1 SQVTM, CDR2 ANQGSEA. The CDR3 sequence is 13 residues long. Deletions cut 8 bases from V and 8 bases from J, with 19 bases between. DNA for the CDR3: TGCAGCTTAGGGGGAGGGAGTATATATGAGCAGTTCTTC. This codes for CSLGGGSIYEQFF.

CDR3 coding DNA: TGTGCCAGCTCACCGAAAGATGGACAAAGGAACACTGAAGCTTTCTTT. Translating gives CASSPKDGQRNTEAFF. The chain is built from TRBV18 and TRBJ1-1; the D gene is possibly TRBD1 (5 bases). The germline V and J ends were trimmed by 3 bases and 1 base, with 15 bases remaining between them. The CDR3 extends over 16 amino acids. CDR1 is KGHSH, CDR2 LQKENI, per germline.

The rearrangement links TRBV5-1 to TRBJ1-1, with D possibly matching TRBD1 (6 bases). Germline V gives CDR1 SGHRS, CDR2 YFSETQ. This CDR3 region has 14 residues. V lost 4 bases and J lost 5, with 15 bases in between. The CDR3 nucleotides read TGCGCCAGCAGCAGGGACAAAATGGGAACTGAAGCTTTCTTT. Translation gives CASSRDKMGTEAFF.

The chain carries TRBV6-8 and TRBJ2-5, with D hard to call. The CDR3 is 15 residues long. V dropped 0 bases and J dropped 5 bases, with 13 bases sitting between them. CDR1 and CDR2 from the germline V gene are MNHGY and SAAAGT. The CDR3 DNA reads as TGTGCCAGCAGTTACTCGGTGCGGTCCGGGGAGACCCAGTACTTC. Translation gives CASSYSVRSGETQYF.

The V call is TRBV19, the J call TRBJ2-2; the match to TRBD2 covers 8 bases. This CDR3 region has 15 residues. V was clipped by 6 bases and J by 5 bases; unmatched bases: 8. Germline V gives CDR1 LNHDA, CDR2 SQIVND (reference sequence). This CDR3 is CASSPRTSPTGELFF. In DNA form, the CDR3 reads TGTGCCAGTAGCCCTCGGACTAGCCCGACCGGGGAGCTGTTTTTT.

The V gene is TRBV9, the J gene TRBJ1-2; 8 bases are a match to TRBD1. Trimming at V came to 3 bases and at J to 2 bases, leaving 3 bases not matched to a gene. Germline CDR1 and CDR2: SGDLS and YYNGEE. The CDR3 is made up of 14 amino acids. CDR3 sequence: CASSERQGNYGYTF. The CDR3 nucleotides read TGTGCCAGCAGCGAGCGACAGGGGAACTATGGCTACACCTTC. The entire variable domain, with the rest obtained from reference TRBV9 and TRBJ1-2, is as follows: DSGVTQTPKHLITATGQRVTLRCSPRSGDLSVYWYQQSLDQGLQFLIQYYNGEERAKGNILERFSAQQFPDLHSELNLSSLELGDSALYFCASSERQGNYGYTFGSGTRLTVV.

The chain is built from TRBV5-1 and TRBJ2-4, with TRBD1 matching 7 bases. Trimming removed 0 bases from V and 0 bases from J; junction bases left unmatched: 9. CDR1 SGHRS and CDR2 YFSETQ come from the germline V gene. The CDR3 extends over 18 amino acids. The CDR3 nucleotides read TGCGCCAGCAGCTTGGAGGGGACAGCTCCTCTAGCCAAAAACATTCAGTACTTC. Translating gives CASSLEGTAPLAKNIQYF.

The CDR3 bases are TGCAGCGCCTCTAGCGGGGGGGGAGCCTACGAGCAGTACTTC. Translation: CSASSGGGAYEQYF. V gene TRBV29-1 combines with J gene TRBJ2-7; TRBD2 agrees at 12 bases. The CDR3 has 14 amino acids. In germline, CDR1 is SQVTM, CDR2 ANQGSEA. V lost 7 bases to trimming and J lost 2 bases; unmatched junction nucleotides: 6.

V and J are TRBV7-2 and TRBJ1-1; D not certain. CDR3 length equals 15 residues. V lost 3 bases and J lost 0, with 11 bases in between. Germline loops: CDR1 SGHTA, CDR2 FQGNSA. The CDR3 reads CASSFNLIVNTEAFF. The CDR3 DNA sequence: TGTGCCAGCAGCTTCAACTTAATCGTGAACACTGAAGCTTTCTTT.

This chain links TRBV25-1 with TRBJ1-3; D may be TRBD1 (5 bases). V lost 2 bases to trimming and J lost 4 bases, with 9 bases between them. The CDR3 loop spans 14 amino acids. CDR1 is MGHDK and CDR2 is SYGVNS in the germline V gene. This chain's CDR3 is CASSEQQGGNTIYF. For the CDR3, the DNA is TGTGCCAGCAGTGAACAGCAGGGAGGAAACACCATATATTTT.

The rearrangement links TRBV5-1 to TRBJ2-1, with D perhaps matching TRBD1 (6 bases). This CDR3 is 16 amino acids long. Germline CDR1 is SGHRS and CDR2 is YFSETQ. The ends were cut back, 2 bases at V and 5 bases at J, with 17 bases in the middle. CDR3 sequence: CASSLRPGTTNNEQFF. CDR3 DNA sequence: TGCGCCAGCAGCTTAAGACCCGGGACAACCAACAATGAGCAGTTCTTC.

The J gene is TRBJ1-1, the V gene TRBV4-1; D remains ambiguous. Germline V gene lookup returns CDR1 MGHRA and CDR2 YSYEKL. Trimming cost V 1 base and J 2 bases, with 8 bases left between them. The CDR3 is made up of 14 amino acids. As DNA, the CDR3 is TGCGCCAGCAGCCAAGGTCGGGGTAACACTGAAGCTTTCTTT. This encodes CASSQGRGNTEAFF.

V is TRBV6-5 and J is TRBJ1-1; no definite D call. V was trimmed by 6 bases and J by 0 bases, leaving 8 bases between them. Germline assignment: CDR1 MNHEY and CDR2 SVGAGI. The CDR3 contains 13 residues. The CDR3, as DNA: TGTGCCAGCAGCCGTGGCATGAACACTGAAGCTTTCTTT. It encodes CASSRGMNTEAFF.

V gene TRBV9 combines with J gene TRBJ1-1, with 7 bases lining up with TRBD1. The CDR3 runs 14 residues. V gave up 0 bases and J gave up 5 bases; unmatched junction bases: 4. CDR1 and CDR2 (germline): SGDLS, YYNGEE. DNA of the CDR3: TGTGCCAGCAGCGTAGTGGCAGGGGGAACTGAAGCTTTCTTT. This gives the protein CASSVVAGGTEAFF. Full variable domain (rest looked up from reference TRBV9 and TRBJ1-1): DSGVTQTPKHLITATGQRVTLRCSPRSGDLSVYWYQQSLDQGLQFLIQYYNGEERAKGNILERFSAQQFPDLHSELNLSSLELGDSALYFCASSVVAGGTEAFFGQGTRLTVV.

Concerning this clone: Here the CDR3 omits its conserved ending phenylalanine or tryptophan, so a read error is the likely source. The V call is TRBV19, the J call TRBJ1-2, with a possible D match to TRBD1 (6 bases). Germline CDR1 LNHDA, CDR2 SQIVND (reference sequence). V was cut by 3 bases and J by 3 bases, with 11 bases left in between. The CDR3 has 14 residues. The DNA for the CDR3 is TGTGCCAGTAGTATCAAAGCAGGGGACTATGGCTACACCATC. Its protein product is CASSIKAGDYGYTI.

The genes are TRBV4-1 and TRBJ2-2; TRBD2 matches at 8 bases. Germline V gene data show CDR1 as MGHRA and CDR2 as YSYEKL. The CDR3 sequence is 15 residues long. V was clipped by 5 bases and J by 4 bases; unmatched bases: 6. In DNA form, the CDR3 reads TGCGCCAGCAGCGAGCGGGGGCCATTCACCGGGGAGCTGTTTTTT. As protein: CASSERGPFTGELFF.

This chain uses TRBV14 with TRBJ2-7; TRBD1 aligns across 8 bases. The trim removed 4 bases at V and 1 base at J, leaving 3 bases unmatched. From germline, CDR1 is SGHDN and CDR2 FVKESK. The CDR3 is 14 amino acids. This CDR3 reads CASSPTGGSYEQYF. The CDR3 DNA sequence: TGTGCCAGCAGCCCCACAGGGGGATCCTACGAGCAGTACTTC.

CDR3 DNA: TGTGCCACCAGCAGAGATTCACCTAGCGCCGATACGCAGTATTTT. The encoded protein is CATSRDSPSADTQYF. The gene calls are TRBV15 and TRBJ2-3; tentative D call: TRBD2 (6 bases). Germline V lookup: CDR1 LNHNV, CDR2 YYDKDF (reference sequence). There are 15 residues in the CDR3. V was clipped by 0 bases and J by 6 bases, with 13 bases between them. The full variable domain, completed using reference TRBV15 and TRBJ2-3, is DAMVIQNPRYQVTQFGKPVTLSCSQTLNHNVMYWYQQKSSQAPKLLFHYYDKDFNNEADTPDNFQSRRPNTSFCFLDIRSPGLGDTAMYLCATSRDSPSADTQYFGPGTRLTVL.